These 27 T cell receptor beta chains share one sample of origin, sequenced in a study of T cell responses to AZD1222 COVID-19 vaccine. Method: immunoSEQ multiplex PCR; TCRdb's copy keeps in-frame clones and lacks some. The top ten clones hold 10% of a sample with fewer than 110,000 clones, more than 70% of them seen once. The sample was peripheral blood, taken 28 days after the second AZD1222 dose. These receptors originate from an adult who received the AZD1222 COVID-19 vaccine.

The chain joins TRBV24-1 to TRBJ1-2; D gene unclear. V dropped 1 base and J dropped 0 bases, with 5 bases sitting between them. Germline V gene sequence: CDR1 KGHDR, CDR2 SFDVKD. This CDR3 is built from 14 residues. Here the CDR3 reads CATSDLRANYGYTF. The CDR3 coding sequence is TGTGCCACCAGTGATTTAAGGGCTAACTATGGCTACACCTTC.

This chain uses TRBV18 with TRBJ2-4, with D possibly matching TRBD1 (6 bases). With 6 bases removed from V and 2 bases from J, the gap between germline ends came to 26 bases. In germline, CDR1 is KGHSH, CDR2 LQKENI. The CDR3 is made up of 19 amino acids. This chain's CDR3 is CASSNLGPGKRGTKNIQYF. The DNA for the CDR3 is TGTGCCAGCTCCAATTTGGGACCTGGAAAGAGGGGGACCAAAAACATTCAGTACTTC.

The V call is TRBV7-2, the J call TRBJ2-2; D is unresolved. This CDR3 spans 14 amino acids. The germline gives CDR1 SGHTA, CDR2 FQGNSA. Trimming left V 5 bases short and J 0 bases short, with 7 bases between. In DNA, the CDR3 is TGTGCCAGCAGCACCGGGTCGAACACCGGGGAGCTGTTTTTT. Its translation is CASSTGSNTGELFF.

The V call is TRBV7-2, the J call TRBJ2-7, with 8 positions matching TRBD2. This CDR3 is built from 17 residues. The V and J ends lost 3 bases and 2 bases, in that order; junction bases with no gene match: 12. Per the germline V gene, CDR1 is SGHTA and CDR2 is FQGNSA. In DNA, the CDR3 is TGTGCCAGCAGCTTTGGTCTATCGCGGGGGGCCCCCTACGAGCAGTACTTC. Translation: CASSFGLSRGAPYEQYF. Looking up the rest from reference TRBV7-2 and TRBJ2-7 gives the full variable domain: GAGVSQSPSNKVTEKGKDVELRCDPISGHTALYWYRQSLGQGLEFLIYFQGNSAPDKSGLPSDRFSAERTGGSVSTLTIQRTQQEDSAVYLCASSFGLSRGAPYEQYFGPGTRLTVT.

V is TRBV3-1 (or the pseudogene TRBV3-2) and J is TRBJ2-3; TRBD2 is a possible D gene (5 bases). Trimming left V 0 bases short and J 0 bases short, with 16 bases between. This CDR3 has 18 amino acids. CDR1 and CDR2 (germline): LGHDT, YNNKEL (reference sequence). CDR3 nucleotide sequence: TGTGCCAGCAGCCAAGAGGTACTCAAGCGGAGTAGCACAGATACGCAGTATTTT. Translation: CASSQEVLKRSSTDTQYF.

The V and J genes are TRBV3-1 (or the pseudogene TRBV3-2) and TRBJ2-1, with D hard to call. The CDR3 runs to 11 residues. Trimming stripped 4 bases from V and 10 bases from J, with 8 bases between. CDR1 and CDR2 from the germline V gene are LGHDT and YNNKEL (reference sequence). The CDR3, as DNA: TGTGCCAGCAGCCTCCGACAAGAGCAGTTCTTC. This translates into CASSLRQEQFF.

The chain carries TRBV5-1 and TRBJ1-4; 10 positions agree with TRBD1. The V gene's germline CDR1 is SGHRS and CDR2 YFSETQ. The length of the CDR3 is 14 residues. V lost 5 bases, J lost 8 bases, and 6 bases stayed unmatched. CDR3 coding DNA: TGCGCCAGCAGTTTCGACAGGGGGCGGGAAAAACTGTTTTTT. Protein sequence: CASSFDRGREKLFF.

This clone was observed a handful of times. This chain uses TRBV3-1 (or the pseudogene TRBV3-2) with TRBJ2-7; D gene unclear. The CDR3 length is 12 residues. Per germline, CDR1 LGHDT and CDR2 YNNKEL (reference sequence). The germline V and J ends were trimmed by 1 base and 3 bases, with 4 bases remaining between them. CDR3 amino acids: CASSQAGYEQYF. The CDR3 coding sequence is TGTGCCAGCAGCCAAGCGGGCTACGAGCAGTACTTC.

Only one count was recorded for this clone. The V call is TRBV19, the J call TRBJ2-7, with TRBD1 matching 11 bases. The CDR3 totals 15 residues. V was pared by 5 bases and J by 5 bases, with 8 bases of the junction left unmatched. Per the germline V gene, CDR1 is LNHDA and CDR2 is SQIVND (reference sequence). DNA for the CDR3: TGTGCCAGTAGTGCTGGGACAGGGGGAGGCAACGAGCAGTACTTC. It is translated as CASSAGTGGGNEQYF. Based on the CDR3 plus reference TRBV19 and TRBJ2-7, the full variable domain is DGGITQSPKYLFRKEGQNVTLSCEQNLNHDAMYWYRQDPGQGLRLIYYSQIVNDFQKGDIAEGYSVSREKKESFPLTVTSAQKNPTAFYLCASSAGTGGGNEQYFGPGTRLTVT.

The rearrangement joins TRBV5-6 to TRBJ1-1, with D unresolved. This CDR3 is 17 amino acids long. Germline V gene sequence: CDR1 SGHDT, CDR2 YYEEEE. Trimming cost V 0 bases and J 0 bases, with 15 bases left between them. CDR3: CASSLAWQIGLNTEAFF. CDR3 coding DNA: TGTGCCAGCAGCTTGGCCTGGCAGATAGGATTGAACACTGAAGCTTTCTTT. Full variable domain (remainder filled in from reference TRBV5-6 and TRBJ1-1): DAGVTQSPTHLIKTRGQQVTLRCSPKSGHDTVSWYQQALGQGPQFIFQYYEEEERQRGNFPDRFSGHQFPNYSSELNVNALLLGDSALYLCASSLAWQIGLNTEAFFGQGTRLTVV.

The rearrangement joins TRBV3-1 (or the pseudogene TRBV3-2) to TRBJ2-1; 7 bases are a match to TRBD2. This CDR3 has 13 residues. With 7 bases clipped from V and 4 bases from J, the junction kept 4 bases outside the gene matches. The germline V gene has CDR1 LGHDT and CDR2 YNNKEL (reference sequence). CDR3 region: CASKTGLYNEQFF. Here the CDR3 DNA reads TGTGCCAGCAAGACGGGACTATACAATGAGCAGTTCTTC.

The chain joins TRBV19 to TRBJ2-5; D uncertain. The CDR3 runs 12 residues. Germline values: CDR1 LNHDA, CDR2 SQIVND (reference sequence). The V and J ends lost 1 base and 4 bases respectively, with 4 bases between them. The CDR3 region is CASSIGRETQYF. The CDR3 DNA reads TGTGCCAGTAGTATAGGGAGAGAGACCCAGTACTTC.

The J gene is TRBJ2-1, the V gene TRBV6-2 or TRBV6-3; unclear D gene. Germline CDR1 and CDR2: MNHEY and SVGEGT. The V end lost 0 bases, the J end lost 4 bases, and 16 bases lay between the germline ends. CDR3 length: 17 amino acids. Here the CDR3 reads CASSYSYPSKGYNEQFF. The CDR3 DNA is TGTGCCAGCAGTTACTCGTACCCCTCGAAAGGTTACAATGAGCAGTTCTTC.

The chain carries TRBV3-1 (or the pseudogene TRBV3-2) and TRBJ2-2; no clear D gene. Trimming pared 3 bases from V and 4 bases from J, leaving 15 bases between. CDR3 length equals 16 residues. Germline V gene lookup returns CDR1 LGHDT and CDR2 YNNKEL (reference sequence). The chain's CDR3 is CASSQLVAVGTGELFF. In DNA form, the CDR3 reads TGTGCCAGCAGCCAGCTAGTCGCGGTTGGCACCGGGGAGCTGTTTTTT.

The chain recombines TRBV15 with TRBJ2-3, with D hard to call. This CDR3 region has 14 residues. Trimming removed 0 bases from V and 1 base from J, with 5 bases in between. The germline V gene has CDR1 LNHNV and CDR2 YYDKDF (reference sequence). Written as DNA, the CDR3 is TGTGCCACCAGCAGAGATTTCGGCACAGATACGCAGTATTTT. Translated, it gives CATSRDFGTDTQYF.

The chain's CDR3 is CASSAGAYTGELFF. In DNA form, the CDR3 reads TGTGCCAGCAGTGCGGGAGCGTACACCGGGGAGCTGTTTTTT. This chain joins TRBV6-2 or TRBV6-3 and TRBJ2-2; 7 bases map to TRBD2. J gave up 3 bases and V 5 bases, and 3 bases lay outside the gene matches. The CDR3 consists of 14 residues. Looked up from germline, CDR1 is MNHEY and CDR2 is SVGEGT.

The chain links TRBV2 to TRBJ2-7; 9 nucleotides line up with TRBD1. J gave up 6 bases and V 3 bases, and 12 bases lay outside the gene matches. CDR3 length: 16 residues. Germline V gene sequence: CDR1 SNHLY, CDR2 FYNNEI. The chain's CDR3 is CASSEFRDRVDLEQYF. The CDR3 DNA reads TGTGCCAGCAGTGAGTTTAGGGACAGGGTTGACCTCGAGCAGTACTTC.

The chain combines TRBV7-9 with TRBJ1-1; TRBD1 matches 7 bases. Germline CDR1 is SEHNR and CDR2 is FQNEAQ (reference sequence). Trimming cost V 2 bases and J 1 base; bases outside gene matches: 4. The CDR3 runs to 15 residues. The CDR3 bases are TGTGCCAGCAGCTTATTGACAGGGCCGAACACTGAAGCTTTCTTT. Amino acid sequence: CASSLLTGPNTEAFF.

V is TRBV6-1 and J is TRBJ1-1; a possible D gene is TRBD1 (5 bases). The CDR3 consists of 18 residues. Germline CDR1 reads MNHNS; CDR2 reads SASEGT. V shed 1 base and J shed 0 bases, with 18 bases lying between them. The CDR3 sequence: CASSEVWGSRTMNTEAFF. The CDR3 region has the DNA TGTGCCAGCAGTGAAGTGTGGGGGTCTAGGACCATGAACACTGAAGCTTTCTTT.

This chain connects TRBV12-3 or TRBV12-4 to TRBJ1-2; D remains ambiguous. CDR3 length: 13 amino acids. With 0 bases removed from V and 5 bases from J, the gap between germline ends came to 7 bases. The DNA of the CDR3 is TGTGCCAGCAGTTTAGCAGGGTTGTATGGCTACACCTTC. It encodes CASSLAGLYGYTF.

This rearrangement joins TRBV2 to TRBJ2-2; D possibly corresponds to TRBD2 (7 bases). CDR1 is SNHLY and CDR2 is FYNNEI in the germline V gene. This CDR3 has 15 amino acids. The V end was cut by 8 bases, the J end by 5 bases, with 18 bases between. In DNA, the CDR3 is TGTGCCAGCGGGGGGCGGGGGCGCGAAACCGGGGAGCTGTTTTTT. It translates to CASGGRGRETGELFF.

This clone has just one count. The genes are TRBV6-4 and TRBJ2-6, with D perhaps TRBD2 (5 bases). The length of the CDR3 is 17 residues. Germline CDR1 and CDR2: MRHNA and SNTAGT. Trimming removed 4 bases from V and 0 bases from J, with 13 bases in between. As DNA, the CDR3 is TGTGCCAGCAGTGTCACGGGGATGCCCTCTGGGGCCAACGTCCTGACTTTC. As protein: CASSVTGMPSGANVLTF.

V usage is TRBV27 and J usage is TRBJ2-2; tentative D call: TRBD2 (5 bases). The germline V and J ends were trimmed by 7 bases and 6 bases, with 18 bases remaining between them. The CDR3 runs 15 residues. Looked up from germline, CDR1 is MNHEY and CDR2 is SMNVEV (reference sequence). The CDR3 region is CASTTIRGRPGELFF. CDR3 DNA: TGTGCCAGCACCACGATCCGGGGTCGTCCCGGGGAGCTGTTTTTT.

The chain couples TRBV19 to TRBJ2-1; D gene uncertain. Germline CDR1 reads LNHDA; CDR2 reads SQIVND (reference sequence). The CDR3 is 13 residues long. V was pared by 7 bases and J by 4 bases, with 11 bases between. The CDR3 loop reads CASTLGLYNEQFF. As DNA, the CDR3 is TGTGCCAGTACCTTGGGATTATACAATGAGCAGTTCTTC.

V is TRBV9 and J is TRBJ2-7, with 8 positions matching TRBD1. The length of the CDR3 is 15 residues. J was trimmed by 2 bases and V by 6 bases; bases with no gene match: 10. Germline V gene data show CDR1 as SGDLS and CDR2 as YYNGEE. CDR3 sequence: CASTGLGQGPYEQYF. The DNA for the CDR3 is TGTGCCAGCACCGGGCTTGGACAGGGACCCTACGAGCAGTACTTC.

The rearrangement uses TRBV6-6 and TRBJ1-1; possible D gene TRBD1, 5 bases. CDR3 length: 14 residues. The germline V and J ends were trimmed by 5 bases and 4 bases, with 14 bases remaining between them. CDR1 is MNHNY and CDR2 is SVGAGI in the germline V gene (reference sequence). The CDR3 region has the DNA TGTGCCAGCAGTCCGTACGGCAGGGTCACTGAAGCTTTCTTT. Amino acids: CASSPYGRVTEAFF.

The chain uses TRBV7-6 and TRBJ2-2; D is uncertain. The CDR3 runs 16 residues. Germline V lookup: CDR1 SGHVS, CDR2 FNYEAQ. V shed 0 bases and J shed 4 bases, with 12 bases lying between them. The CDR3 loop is CASSLATTPGTGELFF. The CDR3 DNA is TGTGCCAGCAGCTTAGCTACTACCCCCGGCACCGGGGAGCTGTTTTTT.